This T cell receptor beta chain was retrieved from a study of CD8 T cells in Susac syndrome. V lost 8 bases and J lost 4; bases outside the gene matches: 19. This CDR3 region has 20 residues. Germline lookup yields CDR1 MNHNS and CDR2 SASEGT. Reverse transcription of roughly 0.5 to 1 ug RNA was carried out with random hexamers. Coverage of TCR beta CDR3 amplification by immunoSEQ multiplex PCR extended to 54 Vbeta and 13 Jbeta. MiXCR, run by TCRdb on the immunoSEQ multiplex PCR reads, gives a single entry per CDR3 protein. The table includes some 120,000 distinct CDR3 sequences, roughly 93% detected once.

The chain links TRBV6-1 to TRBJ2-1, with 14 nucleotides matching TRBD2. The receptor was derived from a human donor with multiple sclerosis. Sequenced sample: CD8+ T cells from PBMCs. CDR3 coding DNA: TGTGCCAGCGCAACTCGGACTAGCGGGAGGAGGGGGGGTCTTTACAATGAGCAGTTCTTC. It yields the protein CASATRTSGRRGGLYNEQFF.